This T cell receptor beta chain was recorded in a study of cytomegalovirus exposure and HLA in healthy donors (dated by TCRdb to 2016 to 2017). Background for the entire study: An earlier analysis of 587 of the donors reported under 300 Gb of sequence data and 100 million to 120 million unique TCR beta sequences obtained from about 170 million T cells. About 280 gigabases of sequencing data and approximately 85 million unique TCR sequences were included in an early release covering roughly 700 HLA-typed donors. Of the approximately 400 genotyped donors, 65% to 90% fell in the genetic ancestry cluster associated with self-reported Caucasian donors. The study aimed to test whether cataloging public T cell receptors could reveal signatures of past pathogen exposure. The T cell repertoires of 700 or so subjects were profiled by immunosequencing and related to cytomegalovirus serostatus. Besides the first cohort of under 700 subjects, a separate validation cohort made up of roughly 120 different subjects was used. The study combined high-throughput TCR immunosequencing, statistical association of individual TCRs with disease status, and machine learning to predict cytomegalovirus infection status. In a later analysis, previously published TCR beta repertoires from hundreds of donors were re-analyzed and high-resolution HLA genotyping was added so that TCR occurrence patterns could be studied. In the later analysis, no new phenotypic data were used to find candidate immune exposures; instead, reliance was placed on TCR beta sequences and their occurrence across donors. An earlier analysis of around 540 of the donors applied high-throughput TCR beta sequencing to assess whether each TCR beta V gene segment acted as functional or pseudogenic. Alongside the repertoire data, information on donor age, sex, ethnicity and CMV serostatus was compiled. In a later genetic analysis, genome-wide SNP genotypes for about three fifths of the 666 donors were used, and that subset was treated as a discovery cohort. All discovery cohort repertoires had been generated using a single sequencing platform. Class I and class II HLA loci were covered by the typing at four-digit resolution. Typing coverage varied by locus: about 620-640 donors for A, B, C, DRB1 and DQB1; more than 500 for DQA1; 600 to 610 for DPA1; fewer than 480 for DPB1. Four to six DR-DQ haplotypes were handled as single units for association and clustering because linkage in the cohort was strong. On average, approximately 250,000 unique TCR beta nucleotide sequences were sequenced per donor among 398 genotyped donors of the cohort, with 15% to 20% of those sequences being non-productive.

About this clone itself: The target of this receptor is not known. No base quality values were provided; no much bigger clone lies one nucleotide off.

The cohort comprised more than 550 healthy bone marrow donors. At the time of sampling, all cohort members were nominally healthy, though unrecorded immune exposures were likely present. The donor tested CMV seronegative and was one of the 352 seronegative cohort members. Each donor provided a peripheral blood sample, and peripheral blood mononuclear cells were used for TCR beta sequencing. The Qiagen DNeasy Blood Extraction Kit was used to extract genomic DNA from the blood cell samples. The library was generated by the immunoSEQ multiplex PCR assay. For the multiplex PCR, a mixture combining 60 forward primers for TCR Vbeta segments and 13 reverse primers for TCR Jbeta segments was used. The CDR3 region of rearranged TCR beta genes was amplified from genomic DNA by a multiplex PCR assay. The Illumina HiSeq System was used to sequence the amplified TCR beta libraries as 87-base-pair reads. Under the source paper's analysis protocol: In a later analysis, 77 million or so unique TCR beta chains were counted across the roughly 670 repertoires, and approximately 9.9 million of these chains were shared by at least two donors. A nearest-neighbor algorithm error-corrected the raw reads and collapsed the reads into unique sequences, merging closely related sequences to remove PCR and sequencing errors. CDR3 sequences were aligned to IMGT reference sequences to assign V, D and J gene segments. Each retained sequence needed at least a six-nucleotide match to both a V gene segment and a J gene segment. Rearrangements were called productive when the CDR3 lacked stop codons and stayed in frame with V and J; all others were non-productive. CDR3 was defined according to IMGT convention as the region running from the second conserved V-encoded cysteine to the conserved J-encoded phenylalanine. The earlier analysis of about 590 of the donors excluded sequences that lacked an unambiguous match to a single V gene segment. An earlier analysis of fewer than 750 of the donors called V segments functional above 56.7% productive rearrangements and segregating when the between-donor standard deviation exceeded 5%. To diagnose cytomegalovirus status from the catalog of TCR beta chain sequences, a statistical classification framework was built. V and J gene assignment, in a later analysis, came from comparing TCR nucleotide sequences with IMGT/GENE-DB human TR gene sequences. Using the TCRdist pipeline, a later analysis assigned CDR3 sequences along with most-parsimonious VDJ recombination scenarios. In a later analysis, each TCR beta chain was defined by its CDR3 amino acid sequence together with its V-gene family, and reads lacking a unique V-gene family were excluded. To address suspected cross-contamination and a sequencing artifact, a later analysis removed some 620 highly shared, low-generation-probability nucleotide sequences. In a later analysis, a clonal expansion index was calculated for each public chain from normalized within-repertoire ranks of inferred template counts. In a later analysis, generation probabilities were computed using a VDJ recombination model fitted to out-of-frame rearrangements, and the results were checked against IGoR. In a later analysis, hypergeometric tests were used to score TCR-TCR, TCR-HLA and TCR-CMV co-occurrence, with a repertoire-size bias correction applied to TCR pairs. A later analysis estimated false discovery rates by permuting HLA or CMV assignments 20 times. In a later analysis, co-occurring TCRs were grouped using DBSCAN, with TCRdist sequence similarity added in when clustering inside HLA-allele-positive subsets. Co-occurrence clustering excluded repertoires with fewer than 30,000 or more than 120,000 public chains, plus five with anomalous nucleotide sharing. As stored in TCRdb, this immuneACCESS dataset retains in-frame rearrangements with V and J assigned. A fraction of the clones does not appear; measured against another copy, unresolved V genes explain less than half of the discrepancy, and the remainder lacks a known reason. The V and J calls and clone size come from that table; D and trimming were worked out from the DNA. The table for this sample lists about 270,000 clones; around 65% of them were counted only once. Together, the top ten hold 2% to 2.5% of the sample.

CDR3 length: 15 amino acids, cysteine to phenylalanine. Only the CDR3 portion is preserved as DNA: 45 bases, with reading frame beginning at the first base. V gives up 5 bases and J gives up 7 bases, and the segment between their germline ends measures 21 bases. Reading the germline V gene gives CDR1 SGHNT and CDR2 YENEEA. Results and caveats for the whole study, not just this receptor: Some IMGT-functional V segments, including TRBV6-2 and TRBV6-3, could not be told apart with the 87-base-pair reads, so those segments were excluded. In the study, some 160 TCR beta chains were listed as associated with cytomegalovirus. Assigning TCR associations to individual alleles was difficult when HLA alleles, especially DR and DQ, strongly co-occurred. A cluster of highly shared sequence variants was judged likely to represent a technical artifact of the sequencing pipeline. In a later analysis, HLA-associated TCR beta chains showed more clonal expansion and lower generation probabilities than non-associated chains that were equally common. In this cohort, only TCR beta chains were sequenced, and detectable features were limited by the absence of alpha or paired-chain data. Broadly in line with IMGT annotations, most TCR beta V segments showed up in productive rearrangements about 90% or about 30% of the time in an earlier analysis of several hundred of the donors. A later analysis associated around 16,000 TCR beta sequences with specific HLA alleles at a false discovery rate of 0.05. A further reported finding was that TCR beta sequences accurately predicted the HLA-A and HLA-B alleles for most subjects in the first cohort. Most TCR sequences were observed very rarely across donors, whereas some public TCRs were present in many individuals. Most CMV-associated TCR beta chains appeared to be HLA-restricted in a later analysis, and the HLA associations seemed to be driven largely by CMV exposure. According to a later genetic analysis, donors in an Asian-associated ancestry cluster had fewer N-insertions in productive TCRs than the approximately 700-donor mean. A few of the identified cytomegalovirus-associated TCR beta chains were confirmed in vitro to be specific for cytomegalovirus antigens. The presence/absence analyses assumed that sequencing depth was roughly uniform across donors, and that assumption may not be true. The classifier was reported to diagnose cytomegalovirus status with high specificity and sensitivity in both the original cohort and the validation cohort. In a later analysis, the rate of TCR association differed among HLA loci, with DRB1 alleles having the most associated TCRs and HLA-C alleles having the fewest. A later genetic analysis associated a missense DCLRE1C variant with V-gene and J-gene trimming of TCR beta chains, and an independent cohort replicated the association. Because HLA typing was unavailable for some donors at each locus, only the typed subset was used in association tests. According to the authors, the approach could potentially be generalized to other disease states and immunological phenotypes. Immune exposure information for the cohort was limited to CMV serostatus. Linkage disequilibrium might explain the correlated functional status among segregating V segments, but an unknown experimental factor could not be ruled out. A later analysis reported that several top co-occurrence clusters appeared linked to parvovirus B19, influenza, CMV and Epstein-Barr virus. Because counts were too low, around 18 rarely observed V segments, including chromosome 9 orphons, were left out of the earlier analysis of roughly 600 of the donors.

The chain is made from TRBV11-3 and TRBJ2-7; 6 matching bases give a weak D call of TRBD2. Sample: PBMCs. The clonotype was recovered from a female donor in good health and CMV-seronegative. The nucleotides read TGTGCCAGCAGCGTCTCCGGGACTTTTGGTTCAGAGCAGTACTTC. Its translation is CASSVSGTFGSEQYF. Supplemented by the reference TRBV11-3 and TRBJ2-7 proteins around the CDR3, the complete variable domain is EAGVVQSPRYKIIEKKQPVAFWCNPISGHNTLYWYLQNLGQGPELLIRYENEEAVDDSQLPKDRFSAERLKGVDSTLKIQPAELGDSAVYLCASSVSGTFGSEQYFGPGTRLTVT.